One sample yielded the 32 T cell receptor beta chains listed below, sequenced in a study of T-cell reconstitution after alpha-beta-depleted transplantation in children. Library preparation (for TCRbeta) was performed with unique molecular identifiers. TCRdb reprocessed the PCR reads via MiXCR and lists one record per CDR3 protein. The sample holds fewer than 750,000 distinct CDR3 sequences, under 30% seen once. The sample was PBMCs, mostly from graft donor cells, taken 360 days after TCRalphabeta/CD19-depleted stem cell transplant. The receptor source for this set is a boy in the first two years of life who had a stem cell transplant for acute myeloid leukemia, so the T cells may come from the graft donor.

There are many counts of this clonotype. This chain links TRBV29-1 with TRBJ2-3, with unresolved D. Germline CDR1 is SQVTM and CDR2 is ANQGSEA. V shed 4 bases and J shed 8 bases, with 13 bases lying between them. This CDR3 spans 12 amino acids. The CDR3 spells CSVVELLSTQYF. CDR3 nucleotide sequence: TGCAGCGTTGTGGAACTCCTAAGTACGCAGTATTTT.

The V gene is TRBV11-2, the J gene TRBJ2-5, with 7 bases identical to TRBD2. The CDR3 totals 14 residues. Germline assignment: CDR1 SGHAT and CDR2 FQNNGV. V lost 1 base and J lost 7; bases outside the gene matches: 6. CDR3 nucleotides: TGTGCCAGCAGCTTAGGCCCCGGGGGGAGGACCCAGTACTTC. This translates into CASSLGPGGRTQYF.

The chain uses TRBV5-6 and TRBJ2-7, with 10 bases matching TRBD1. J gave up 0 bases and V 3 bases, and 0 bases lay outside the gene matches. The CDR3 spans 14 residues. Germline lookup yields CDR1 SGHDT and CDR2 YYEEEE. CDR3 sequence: CASSWDRGSYEQYF. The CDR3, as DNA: TGTGCCAGCAGCTGGGACAGGGGCTCCTACGAGCAGTACTTC.

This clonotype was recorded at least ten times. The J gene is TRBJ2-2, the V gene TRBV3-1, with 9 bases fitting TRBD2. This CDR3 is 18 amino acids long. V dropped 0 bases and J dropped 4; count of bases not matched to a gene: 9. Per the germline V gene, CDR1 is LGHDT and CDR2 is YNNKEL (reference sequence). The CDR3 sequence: CASSQENLAGSVTGELFF. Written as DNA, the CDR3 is TGTGCCAGCAGCCAAGAAAACCTAGCGGGGTCGGTCACCGGGGAGCTGTTTTTT.

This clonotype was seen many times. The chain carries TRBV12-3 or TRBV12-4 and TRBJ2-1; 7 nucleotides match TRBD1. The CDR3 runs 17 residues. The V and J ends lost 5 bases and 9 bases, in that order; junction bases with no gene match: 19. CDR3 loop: CASSPETGTIWIGEQFF. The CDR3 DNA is TGTGCCAGCAGTCCCGAGACAGGGACGATCTGGATCGGTGAGCAGTTCTTC.

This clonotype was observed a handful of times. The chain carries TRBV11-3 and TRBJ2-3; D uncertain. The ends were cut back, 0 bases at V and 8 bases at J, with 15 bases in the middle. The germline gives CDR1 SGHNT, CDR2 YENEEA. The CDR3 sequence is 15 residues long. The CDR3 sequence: CASSLDPQVFGTQYF. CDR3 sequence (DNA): TGTGCCAGCAGCTTAGATCCCCAGGTATTCGGTACGCAGTATTTT.

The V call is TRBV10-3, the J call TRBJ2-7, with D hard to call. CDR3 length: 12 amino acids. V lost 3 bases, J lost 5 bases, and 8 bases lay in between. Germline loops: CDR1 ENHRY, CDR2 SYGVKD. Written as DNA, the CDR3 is TGTGCCATCAGTGAAACTGGGGACGAGCAGTACGTC. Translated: CAISETGDEQYV.

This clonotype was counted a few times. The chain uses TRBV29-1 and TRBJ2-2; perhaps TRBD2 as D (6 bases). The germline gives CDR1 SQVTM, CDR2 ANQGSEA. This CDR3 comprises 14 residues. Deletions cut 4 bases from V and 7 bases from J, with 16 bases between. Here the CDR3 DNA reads TGCAGCGTTGGGGGTCGACTAGTTGGCGGGGAGCTGTTTTTT. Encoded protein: CSVGGRLVGGELFF.

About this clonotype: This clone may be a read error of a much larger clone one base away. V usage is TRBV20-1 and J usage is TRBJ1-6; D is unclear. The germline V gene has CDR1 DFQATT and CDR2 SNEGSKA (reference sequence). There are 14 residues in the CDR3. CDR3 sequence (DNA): TGCTGTGCTAACGAAGGACTGGGGAATTCACCCCTCCACTTT. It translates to CCANEGLGNSPLHF.

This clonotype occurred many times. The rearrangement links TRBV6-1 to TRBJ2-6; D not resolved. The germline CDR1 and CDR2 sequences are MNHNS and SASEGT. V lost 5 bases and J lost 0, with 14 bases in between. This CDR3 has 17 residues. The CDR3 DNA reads TGTGCCAGCAGTCCCACCCCCGTTTACTCTGGGGCCAACGTCCTGACTTTC. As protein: CASSPTPVYSGANVLTF.

The chain's CDR3 is CASSLTDFQPQHF. CDR3 bases: TGTGCCAGCAGTTTGACCGATTTTCAGCCCCAGCATTTT. This rearrangement joins TRBV12-3 or TRBV12-4 to TRBJ1-5; D not certain. Between the trimmed V and J ends, which lost 3 bases and 6 bases, there was a span of 9 bases. There are 13 residues in the CDR3.

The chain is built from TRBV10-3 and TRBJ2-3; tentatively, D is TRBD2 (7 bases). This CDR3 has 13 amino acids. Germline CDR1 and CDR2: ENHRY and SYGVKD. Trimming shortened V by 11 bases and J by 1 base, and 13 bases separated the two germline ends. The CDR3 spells CASGGHRTDTQYF. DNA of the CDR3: TGTGCCTCCGGGGGGCACCGCACAGATACGCAGTATTTT.

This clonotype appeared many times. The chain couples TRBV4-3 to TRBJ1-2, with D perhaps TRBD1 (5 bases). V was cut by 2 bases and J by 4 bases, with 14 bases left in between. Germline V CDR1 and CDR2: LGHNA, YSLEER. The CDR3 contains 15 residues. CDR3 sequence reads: CASSQKWAGGYGYTF. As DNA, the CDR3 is TGCGCCAGCAGCCAAAAATGGGCCGGGGGCTATGGCTACACCTTC.

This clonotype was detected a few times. This chain's CDR3 is CSARAPLDIGLYEQYV. The CDR3 DNA follows: TGCAGTGCTAGAGCACCGCTGGACATTGGCCTCTACGAGCAGTACGTC. The chain is built from TRBV20-1 and TRBJ2-7; a weak D match, TRBD1 (5 bases). Germline V CDR1 and CDR2: DFQATT, SNEGSKA (reference sequence). V lost 1 base and J lost 3, with 19 bases in between. The CDR3 contains 16 residues.

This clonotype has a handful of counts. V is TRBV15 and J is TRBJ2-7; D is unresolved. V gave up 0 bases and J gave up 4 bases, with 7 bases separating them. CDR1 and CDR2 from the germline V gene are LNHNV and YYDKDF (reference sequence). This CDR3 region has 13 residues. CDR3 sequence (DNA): TGTGCCACCAGCAGAGAGAACGAATACGAGCAGTACGTC. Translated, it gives CATSRENEYEQYV.

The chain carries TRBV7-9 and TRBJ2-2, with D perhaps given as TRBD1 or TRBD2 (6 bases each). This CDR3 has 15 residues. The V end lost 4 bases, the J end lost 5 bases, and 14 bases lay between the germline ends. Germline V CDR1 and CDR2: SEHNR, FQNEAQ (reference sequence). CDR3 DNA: TGTGCCAGCAGCTCCACGCGGAGGGGGACCGGGGAGCTGTTTTTT. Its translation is CASSSTRRGTGELFF. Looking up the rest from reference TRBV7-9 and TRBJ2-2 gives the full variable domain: DTGVSQNPRHKITKRGQNVTFRCDPISEHNRLYWYRQTLGQGPEFLTYFQNEAQLEKSRLLSDRFSAERPKGSFSTLEIQRTEQGDSAMYLCASSSTRRGTGELFFGEGSRLTVL.

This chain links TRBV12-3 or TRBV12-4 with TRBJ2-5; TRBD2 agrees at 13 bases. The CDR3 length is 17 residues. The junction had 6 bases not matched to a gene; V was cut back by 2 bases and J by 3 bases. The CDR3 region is CASSLPSGLAGKETQYF. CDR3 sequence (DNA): TGTGCCAGCAGTTTACCTTCGGGACTAGCGGGGAAAGAGACCCAGTACTTC.

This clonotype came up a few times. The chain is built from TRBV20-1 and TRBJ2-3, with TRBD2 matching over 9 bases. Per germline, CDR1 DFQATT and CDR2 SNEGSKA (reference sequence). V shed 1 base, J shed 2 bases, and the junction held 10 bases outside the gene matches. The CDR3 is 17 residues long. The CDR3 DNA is TGCAGTGCTAGAGCACCGCGGGGGGGCCGCGCCACAGATACGCAGTATTTT. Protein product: CSARAPRGGRATDTQYF.

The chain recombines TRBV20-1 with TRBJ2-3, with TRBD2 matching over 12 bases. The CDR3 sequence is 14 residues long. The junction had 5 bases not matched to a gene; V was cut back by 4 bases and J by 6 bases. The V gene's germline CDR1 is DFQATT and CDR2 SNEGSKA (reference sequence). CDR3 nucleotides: TGCAGTGCTACCACTAGCGGGGGGACGGATACGCAGTATTTT. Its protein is CSATTSGGTDTQYF.

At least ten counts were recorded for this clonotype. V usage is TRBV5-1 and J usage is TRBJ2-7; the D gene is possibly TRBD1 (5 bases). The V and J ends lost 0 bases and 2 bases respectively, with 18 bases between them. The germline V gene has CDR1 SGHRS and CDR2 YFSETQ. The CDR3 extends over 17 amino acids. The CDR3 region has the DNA TGCGCCAGCAGCTTGGGTATCGTTCGACAGCTAACCTACGAGCAGTACTTC. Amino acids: CASSLGIVRQLTYEQYF. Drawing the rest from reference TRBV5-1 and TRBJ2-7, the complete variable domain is KAGVTQTPRYLIKTRGQQVTLSCSPISGHRSVSWYQQTPGQGLQFLFEYFSETQRNKGNFPGRFSGRQFSNSRSEMNVSTLELGDSALYLCASSLGIVRQLTYEQYFGPGTRLTVT.

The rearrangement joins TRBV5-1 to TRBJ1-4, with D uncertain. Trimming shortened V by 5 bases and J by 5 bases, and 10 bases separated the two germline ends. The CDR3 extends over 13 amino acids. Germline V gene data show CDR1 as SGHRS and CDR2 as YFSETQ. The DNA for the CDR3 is TGCGCCAGCAGGAGTACAGTGAATGAAAAACTGTTTTTT. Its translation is CASRSTVNEKLFF.

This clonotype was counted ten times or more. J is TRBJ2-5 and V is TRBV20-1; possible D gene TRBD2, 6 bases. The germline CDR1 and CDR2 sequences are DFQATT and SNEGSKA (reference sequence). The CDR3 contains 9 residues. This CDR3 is CSAGGTQYF. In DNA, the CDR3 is TGCAGCGCCGGGGGGACCCAGTACTTC.

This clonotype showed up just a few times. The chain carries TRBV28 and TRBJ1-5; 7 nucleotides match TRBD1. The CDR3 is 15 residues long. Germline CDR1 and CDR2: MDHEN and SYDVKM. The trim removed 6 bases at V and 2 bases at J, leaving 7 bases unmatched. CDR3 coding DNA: TGTGCCAGCAGCCCTGACAGGGAAGGCAATCAGCCCCAGCATTTT. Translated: CASSPDREGNQPQHF.

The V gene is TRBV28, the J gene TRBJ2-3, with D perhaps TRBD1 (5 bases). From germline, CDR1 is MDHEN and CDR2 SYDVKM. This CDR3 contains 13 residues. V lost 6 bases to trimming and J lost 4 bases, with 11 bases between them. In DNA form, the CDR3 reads TGTGCCAGCAGGGGGCCAAGCTCAGATACGCAGTATTTT. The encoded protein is CASRGPSSDTQYF.

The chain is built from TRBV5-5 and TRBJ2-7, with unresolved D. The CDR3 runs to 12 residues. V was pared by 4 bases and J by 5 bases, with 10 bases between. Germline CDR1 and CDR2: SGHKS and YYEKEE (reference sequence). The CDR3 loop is CASSPTNHEQYF. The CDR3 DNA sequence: TGTGCCAGCAGCCCGACGAACCACGAGCAGTACTTC.

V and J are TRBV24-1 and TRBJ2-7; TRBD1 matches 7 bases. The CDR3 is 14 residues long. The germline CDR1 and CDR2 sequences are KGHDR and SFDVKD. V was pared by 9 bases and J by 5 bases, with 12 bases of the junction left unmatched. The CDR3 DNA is TGTGCCACCTTCAGGCCGACAGGGTTCGACGAGCAGTACTTC. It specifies CATFRPTGFDEQYF.

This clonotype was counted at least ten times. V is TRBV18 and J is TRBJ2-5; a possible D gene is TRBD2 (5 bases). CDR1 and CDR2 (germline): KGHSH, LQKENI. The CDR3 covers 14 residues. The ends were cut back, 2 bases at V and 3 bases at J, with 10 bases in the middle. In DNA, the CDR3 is TGTGCCAGCTCACCAAAGAGGGCAGAAGAGACCCAGTACTTC. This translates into CASSPKRAEETQYF.

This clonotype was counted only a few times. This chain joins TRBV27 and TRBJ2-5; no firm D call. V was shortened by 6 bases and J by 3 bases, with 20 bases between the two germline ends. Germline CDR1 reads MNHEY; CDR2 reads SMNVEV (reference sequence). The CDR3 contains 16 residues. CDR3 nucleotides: TGTGCCAGCAGGCTCCTGGGTAGTACAAACGAAGAGACCCAGTACTTC. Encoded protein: CASRLLGSTNEETQYF.

The CDR3 DNA is TGCGCCAGCAGCTTAGATCGCACTGAAGCTTTCTTT. This sequence encodes CASSLDRTEAFF. The chain joins TRBV5-1 to TRBJ1-1, with no clear D. CDR1 and CDR2 (germline): SGHRS, YFSETQ. Trimming removed 2 bases from V and 4 bases from J, with 6 bases in between. CDR3 length: 12 residues.

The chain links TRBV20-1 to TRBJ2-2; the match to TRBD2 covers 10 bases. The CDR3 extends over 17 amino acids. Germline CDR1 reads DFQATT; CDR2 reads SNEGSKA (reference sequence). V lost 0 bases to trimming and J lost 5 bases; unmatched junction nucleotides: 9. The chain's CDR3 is CSARDLRAGGRTGELFF. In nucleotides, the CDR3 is TGCAGTGCTAGAGATCTCAGAGCGGGGGGGCGGACCGGGGAGCTGTTTTTT.

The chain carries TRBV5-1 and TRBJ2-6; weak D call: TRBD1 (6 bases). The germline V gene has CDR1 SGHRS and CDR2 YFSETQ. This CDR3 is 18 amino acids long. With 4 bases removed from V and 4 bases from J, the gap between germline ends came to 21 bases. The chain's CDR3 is CASSTTYSQGTGANVLTF. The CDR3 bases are TGCGCCAGCAGCACTACGTACTCTCAGGGGACAGGGGCCAACGTCCTGACTTTC.

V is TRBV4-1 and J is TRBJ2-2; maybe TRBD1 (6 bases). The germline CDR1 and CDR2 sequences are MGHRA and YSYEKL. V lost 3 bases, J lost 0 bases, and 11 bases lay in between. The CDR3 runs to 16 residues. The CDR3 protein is CASSQTTGPNTGELFF. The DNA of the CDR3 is TGCGCCAGCAGCCAGACGACAGGCCCGAACACCGGGGAGCTGTTTTTT.